Presented here are 11 T cell receptor beta chains from one specimen sequenced in a study of response to subunit inactivated influenza vaccine. MiXCR, applied by TCRdb to the RT-PCR reads, yields one record per CDR3 protein. The sample has around 710,000 distinct CDR3 sequences; approximately 15% are singletons. Sample: PBMCs from blood, taken 14 days before vaccination. The receptors were sampled from a man between 50 and 59 years old who received an inactivated influenza vaccine.

This clonotype was seen only once. This chain joins TRBV11-2 and TRBJ2-3, with TRBD2 as a possible D gene (6 bases). Germline V CDR1 and CDR2: SGHAT, FQNNGV. V was clipped by 4 bases and J by 5 bases, with 13 bases between them. The CDR3 spans 14 residues. The CDR3 region is CASSYLGTGDTQYF. CDR3 sequence (DNA): TGTGCCAGCAGCTACTTAGGGACTGGAGATACGCAGTATTTT.

The table lists this clonotype with many counts. The chain couples TRBV12-3 or TRBV12-4 to TRBJ1-1; weak D call: TRBD1 (5 bases). Trimming took 5 bases from V and 1 from J, leaving 11 bases between them. The CDR3 totals 14 residues. The CDR3 DNA sequence: TGTGCCAGCAGTCCAACCGGGGCGAACACTGAAGCTTTCTTT. Its translation: CASSPTGANTEAFF.

This clonotype has more than one count but fewer than ten. The chain couples TRBV18 to TRBJ2-1; 9 bases agree with TRBD2. Germline CDR1 is KGHSH and CDR2 is LQKENI. V lost 4 bases, J lost 8 bases, and 6 bases stayed unmatched. CDR3 size: 14 residues. CDR3 in amino acids: CASSLPGLAYEQFF. In DNA, the CDR3 is TGTGCCAGCTCACTCCCGGGACTAGCATATGAGCAGTTCTTC.

This clonotype has only a few counts. At one of its ends the junction is not consistent with the germline gene, which may arise from a read error. The V and J genes are TRBV28 and TRBJ1-2; the D gene is possibly TRBD1 (6 bases). Looked up from germline, CDR1 is MDHEN and CDR2 is SYDVKM. The CDR3 sequence is 12 residues long. The CDR3 DNA reads as TGTGCCAGCAGATTATCCGGGACAGGCTACACCTTC. It specifies CASRLSGTGYTF.

This clonotype turned up a few times. The chain combines TRBV4-3 with TRBJ2-1, with 7 bases matching TRBD2. This CDR3 is 15 amino acids long. Unmatched junction bases numbered 7, after V lost 4 bases and J lost 4 bases. The germline CDR1 and CDR2 sequences are LGHNA and YSLEER. CDR3: CASSPGRGIYNEQFF. The CDR3 DNA reads as TGCGCCAGCAGCCCGGGGAGGGGAATTTACAATGAGCAGTTCTTC.

The chain couples TRBV4-3 to TRBJ2-5; 15 bases align to TRBD2. In germline, CDR1 is LGHNA, CDR2 YSLEER. CDR3 length: 18 residues. V trimming: 7 bases; J trimming: 0 bases; junction bases outside the gene matches: 9. CDR3 loop: CASNQTGTSGRYQETQYF. The CDR3 DNA reads as TGCGCCAGCAACCAGACCGGGACTAGCGGGAGGTACCAAGAGACCCAGTACTTC.

This chain links TRBV6-6 with TRBJ2-7; D gene uncertain. CDR1 is MNHNY, CDR2 SVGAGI, per germline (reference sequence). This CDR3 has 12 residues. V dropped 6 bases and J dropped 4 bases, with 10 bases sitting between them. This CDR3 reads CASSPTLYEQYF. In DNA, the CDR3 is TGTGCCAGCAGCCCCACCCTGTACGAGCAGTACTTC.

This clonotype was observed a handful of times. V gene TRBV4-3 combines with J gene TRBJ1-2; D call uncertain. The CDR3 is made up of 17 amino acids. V was clipped by 0 bases and J by 1 base, with 15 bases between them. CDR1 is LGHNA and CDR2 is YSLEER in the germline V gene. As DNA, the CDR3 is TGCGCCAGCAGCCAAGAGGGCCGGGCAGCCCTTAACTATGGCTACACCTTC. Amino acid sequence: CASSQEGRAALNYGYTF.

This chain uses TRBV5-1 with TRBJ2-3; TRBD2 aligns across 12 bases. The V gene end was trimmed by 3 bases and the J gene end by 5 bases; junction bases not matched to a gene: 7. The CDR3 runs 16 residues. Germline assignment: CDR1 SGHRS and CDR2 YFSETQ. The CDR3 DNA reads as TGCGCCAGCAGCTACCTAGCGGGAGGGCCAGGAGATACGCAGTATTTT. This gives the protein CASSYLAGGPGDTQYF.

The rearrangement links TRBV7-9 to TRBJ1-4; tentative D call: TRBD1 (6 bases). Looked up from germline, CDR1 is SEHNR and CDR2 is FQNEAQ (reference sequence). This CDR3 spans 13 amino acids. Trimming took off 6 bases at V and 4 bases at J, with 9 bases between the two ends. CDR3 DNA sequence: TGTGCCAGCAGATCGGACAGTAATGAAAAACTGTTTTTT. It yields the protein CASRSDSNEKLFF. The whole variable domain, remainder taken from reference TRBV7-9 and TRBJ1-4, is DTGVSQNPRHKITKRGQNVTFRCDPISEHNRLYWYRQTLGQGPEFLTYFQNEAQLEKSRLLSDRFSAERPKGSFSTLEIQRTEQGDSAMYLCASRSDSNEKLFFGSGTQLSVL.

The gene calls are TRBV30 and TRBJ1-1; D is uncertain. The CDR3 is 13 amino acids. V dropped 4 bases and J dropped 4 bases, with 13 bases sitting between them. Germline V gene sequence: CDR1 GTSNPN, CDR2 SVGIG (reference sequence). The CDR3 region has the DNA TGTGCCTGGACCACACACTTCTTCACTGAAGCTTTCTTT. Residues: CAWTTHFFTEAFF. The entire variable domain, with the rest obtained from reference TRBV30 and TRBJ1-1, is as follows: SQTIHQWPATLVQPVGSPLSLECTVEGTSNPNLYWYRQAAGRGLQLLFYSVGIGQISSEVPQNLSASRPQDRQFILSSKKLLLSDSGFYLCAWTTHFFTEAFFGQGTRLTVV.